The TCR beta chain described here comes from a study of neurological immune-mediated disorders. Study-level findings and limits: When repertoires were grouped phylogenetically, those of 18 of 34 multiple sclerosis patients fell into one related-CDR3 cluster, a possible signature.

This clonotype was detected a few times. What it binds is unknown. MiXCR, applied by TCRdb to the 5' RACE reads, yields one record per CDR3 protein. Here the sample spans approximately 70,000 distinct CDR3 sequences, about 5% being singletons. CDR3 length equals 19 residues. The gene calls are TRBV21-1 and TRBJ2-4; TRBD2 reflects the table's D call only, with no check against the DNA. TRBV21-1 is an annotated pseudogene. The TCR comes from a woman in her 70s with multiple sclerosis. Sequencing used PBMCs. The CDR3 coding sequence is TGTGCCAGCAGCAAGGGGGCTAGCGGGAAGAGGGACCCCAAAAACATTCAGTACTTC. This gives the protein CASSKGASGKRDPKNIQYF.